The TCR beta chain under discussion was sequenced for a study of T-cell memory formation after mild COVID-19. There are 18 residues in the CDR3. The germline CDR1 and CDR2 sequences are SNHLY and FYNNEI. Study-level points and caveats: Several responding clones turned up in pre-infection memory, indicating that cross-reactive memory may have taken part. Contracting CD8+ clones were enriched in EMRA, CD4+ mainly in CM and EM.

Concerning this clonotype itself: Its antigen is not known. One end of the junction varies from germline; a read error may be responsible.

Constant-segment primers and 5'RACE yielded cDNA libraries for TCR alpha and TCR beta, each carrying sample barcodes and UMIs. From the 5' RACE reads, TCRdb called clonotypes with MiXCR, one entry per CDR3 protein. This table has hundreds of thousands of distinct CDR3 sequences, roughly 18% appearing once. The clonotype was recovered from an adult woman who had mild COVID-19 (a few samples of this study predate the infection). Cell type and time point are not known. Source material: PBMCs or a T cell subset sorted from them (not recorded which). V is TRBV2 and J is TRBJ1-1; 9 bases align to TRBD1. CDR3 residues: CASSEVVFFVAGTGSADF. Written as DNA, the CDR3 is TGTGCCAGCAGTGAAGTAGTTTTCTTCGTCGCCGGGACAGGGAGCGCCGATTTT.